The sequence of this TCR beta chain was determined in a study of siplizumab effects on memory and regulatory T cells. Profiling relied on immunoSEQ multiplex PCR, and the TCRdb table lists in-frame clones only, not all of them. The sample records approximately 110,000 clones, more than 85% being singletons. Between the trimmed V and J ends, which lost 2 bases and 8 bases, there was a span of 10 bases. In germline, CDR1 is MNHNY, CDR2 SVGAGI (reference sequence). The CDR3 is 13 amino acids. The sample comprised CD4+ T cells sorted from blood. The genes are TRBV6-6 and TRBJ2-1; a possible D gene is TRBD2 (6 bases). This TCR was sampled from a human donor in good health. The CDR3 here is CASSYGAGYEQFF. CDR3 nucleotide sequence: TGTGCCAGCAGTTACGGCGCGGGGTATGAGCAGTTCTTC.